A single T cell receptor beta chain is shown here with its context. TCRdb's copy holds only in-frame clones and misses some; the assay was immunoSEQ multiplex PCR. Seen here are roughly 58,000 clones, approximately 96% observed once, and the top ten hold about 0.075%. From germline, CDR1 is LGHNT and CDR2 FRNRAP. V was clipped by 1 base and J by 0 bases; unmatched bases: 2. The CDR3 consists of 16 residues. This specimen comes from a study of T cells after somatic rescue of genetic block. This chain links TRBV12-5 with TRBJ2-2, with 7 bases matching TRBD1. This clonotype originated in a child younger than two. Sequenced input: peripheral blood mononuclear cells (PBMCs). CDR3 in amino acids: CASGLGQGANTGELFF. The CDR3 DNA reads as TGTGCTAGTGGTTTGGGGCAGGGGGCGAACACCGGGGAGCTGTTTTTT.